The 3 T cell receptor beta chains below come from one sample, sequenced in a study of blood T cells in healthy people across ages. Combining a sample-barcoded 5' primer with a J-beta primer mix, a second PCR ran for roughly 7 to 11 cycles. MiXCR, run by TCRdb on the 5' RACE reads, gives a single entry per CDR3 protein. The repertoire holds hundreds of thousands of distinct CDR3 sequences, with around 38% as singletons. The sample consisted of blood. The receptors shown here come from an elderly man in good health.

The chain joins TRBV7-9 to TRBJ1-5; 7 nucleotides line up with TRBD1. V shed 7 bases and J 3 bases; nucleotides not matched to a gene: 15. The CDR3 has 17 amino acids. The germline CDR1 and CDR2 sequences are SEHNR and FQNEAQ (reference sequence). Here the CDR3 reads CASIEAGLQGVNQPQHF. For the CDR3, the DNA is TGTGCCAGCATTGAGGCGGGCTTGCAGGGGGTCAATCAGCCCCAGCATTTT.

The table lists this clonotype with many counts. This chain joins TRBV29-1 and TRBJ2-5, with D possibly TRBD1 on 6 matching bases. The germline V and J ends were trimmed by 6 bases and 5 bases, with 16 bases remaining between them. This CDR3 has 13 amino acids. The germline CDR1 and CDR2 sequences are SQVTM and ANQGSEA. For the CDR3, the DNA is TGCAGCGTCACTAACAGGGTGCGCGAGACCCAGTACTTC. Translation: CSVTNRVRETQYF.

Concerning this clonotype itself: One junction end does not reproduce the germline sequence, and a read error may be involved. V usage is TRBV28 and J usage is TRBJ2-3; D ambiguous. The CDR3 length is 14 residues. Germline V gene sequence: CDR1 MDHEN, CDR2 SYDVKM. The CDR3 nucleotides read TGTGCCAGCACTTTAAGGGCCCGCACAGATACGCAGTATTTT. It codes for CASTLRARTDTQYF. Drawing the rest from reference TRBV28 and TRBJ2-3, the complete variable domain is DVKVTQSSRYLVKRTGEKVFLECVQDMDHENMFWYRQDPGLGLRLIYFSYDVKMKEKGDIPEGYSVSREKKERFSLILESASTNQTSMYLCASTLRARTDTQYFGPGTRLTVL.